The clone carrying this TCR beta chain turned up a few times. Its antigen is not known. These data come from a study of blood T cells in healthy people across ages. Across the study: About one barcoded TCR beta cDNA was captured per two T cells.

A second about 7 to 11 cycle PCR used barcoded and J-beta primers. Each TCR beta cDNA got a 12-nucleotide random molecular identifier. TCRdb called the 5' RACE reads again in MiXCR, with one record for every CDR3 protein. In the table there are roughly 1,300,000 distinct CDR3 sequences, around 55% of which are singletons. The germline gives CDR1 SQVTM, CDR2 ANQGSEA. This CDR3 is 13 amino acids long. V lost 6 bases to trimming and J lost 6 bases, with 17 bases between them. Study results and caveats: The study found more naive CD4+ cells and higher diversity in long-lived than aged donors.

No fewer than 7 million PBMCs went into each sample. Sequencing was done on a sample of blood. This clonotype was sampled from a man aged 18 to 30 in good health. The rearrangement joins TRBV29-1 to TRBJ1-2; TRBD1 might be the D (6 bases). CDR3 nucleotide sequence: TGCAGCGTGAATGACAGGCTCTGGGATGGCTACACCTTC. Translation: CSVNDRLWDGYTF.